Below are 8 T cell receptor beta chains sequenced from a single sample in a study of regulatory T cells in long-lasting Graves disease. Arm-PCR of CDR3 regions and iRepertoire HTBI primers were the basis on which TCR beta libraries were built. TCRdb processed the multiplex PCR reads anew with MiXCR; each CDR3 protein has one entry. The table records 350,000 to 550,000 distinct CDR3 sequences, around 14% of them present only once. Stated time point: newly diagnosed GD, antithyroid drugs for less than 3 months. RNA extracted from PBMCs served as the sequencing template. The same specimen was also included in a second study, on T cells in Graves' hyperthyroidism and ophthalmopathy.

Here the sequenced sample was peripheral blood mononuclear cells (PBMCs), taken at new diagnosis, from a patient treated with antithyroid drugs. These receptors originate from a woman aged 25 to 39 with Graves disease.

This clonotype was counted ten times or more. The J gene is TRBJ2-1, the V gene TRBV7-3; perhaps TRBD2 as D (6 bases). CDR3 length: 15 amino acids. Germline V gene data show CDR1 as SGHTA and CDR2 as FQGTGA. V lost 2 bases and J 13 bases, leaving 21 bases between the germline ends. As DNA, the CDR3 is TGTGCCAGCAGCTTAGGGTTGGGACTCGCGGGGTTACAGTTCTTC. It is translated as CASSLGLGLAGLQFF. Full variable domain (remainder filled in from reference TRBV7-3 and TRBJ2-1): GAGVSQTPSNKVTEKGKYVELRCDPISGHTALYWYRQSLGQGPEFLIYFQGTGAADDSGLPNDRFFAVRPEGSVSTLKIQRTERGDSAVYLCASSLGLGLAGLQFFGPGTRLTVL.

The table lists this clonotype with many counts. It is likely a read error, because the conserved phenylalanine at the end of the CDR3 is missing. Because the CDR3's place on the DNA is in doubt, the DNA is left out and the CDR3 is given as listed by TCRdb. The J gene is TRBJ2-1, the V gene TRBV3-1. Germline V CDR1 and CDR2: LGHDT, YNNKEL (reference sequence). The CDR3 is 12 amino acids in total, end residues counted. The CDR3 loop reads CASSQVGGSCFL.

This clonotype was detected only a few times. The gene calls are TRBV5-6 and TRBJ1-1, with D possibly being TRBD1 (6 bases). Germline CDR1 reads SGHDT; CDR2 reads YYEEEE. This CDR3 comprises 16 residues. Between the trimmed V and J ends, which lost 0 bases and 1 base, there was a span of 13 bases. In nucleotides, the CDR3 is TGTGCCAGCAGCTTGGCAGGGGAAGTTTCGAACACTGAAGCTTTCTTT. It specifies CASSLAGEVSNTEAFF. Combining the CDR3 with reference TRBV5-6 and TRBJ1-1 gives the whole variable domain DAGVTQSPTHLIKTRGQQVTLRCSPKSGHDTVSWYQQALGQGPQFIFQYYEEEERQRGNFPDRFSGHQFPNYSSELNVNALLLGDSALYLCASSLAGEVSNTEAFFGQGTRLTVV.

The CDR3 DNA follows: TGTGCCTGGGCGGGCCCAAAGAAGATATATGGCTACACCTTC. It translates to CAWAGPKKIYGYTF. This rearrangement joins TRBV30 to TRBJ1-2, with D unclear. Trimming took off 5 bases at V and 5 bases at J, with 18 bases between the two ends. CDR1 GTSNPN and CDR2 SVGIG come from the germline V gene (reference sequence). CDR3 length equals 14 residues.

This clonotype appeared a few times. The chain employs TRBV10-3 and TRBJ2-1, with no clear D. CDR3 length equals 13 residues. V was clipped by 10 bases and J by 4 bases, with 14 bases between them. Germline CDR1 is ENHRY and CDR2 is SYGVKD. The DNA of the CDR3 is TGTGCCACCCGGTTGGGCGGATACAATGAGCAGTTCTTC. It encodes CATRLGGYNEQFF.

This clonotype showed up just a few times. The V and J genes are TRBV10-3 and TRBJ2-5, with 9 bases lining up with TRBD1. This CDR3 region has 14 residues. V was clipped by 6 bases and J by 3 bases; unmatched bases: 5. Germline CDR1 ENHRY, CDR2 SYGVKD. The CDR3 spells CAISEGQGKETQYF. The DNA of the CDR3 is TGTGCCATCAGCGAGGGACAGGGTAAAGAGACCCAGTACTTC.

This clonotype has ten or more counts. The V gene is TRBV11-3, the J gene TRBJ2-7, with 10 bases that match TRBD1. From germline, CDR1 is SGHNT and CDR2 YENEEA. This CDR3 is built from 15 residues. V dropped 6 bases and J dropped 3; count of bases not matched to a gene: 8. The CDR3 DNA is TGTGCCAGCAGAGATCCGGGACAGGGGCTCTACGAGCAGTACTTC. It translates to CASRDPGQGLYEQYF.

Remarks on this clonotype: This may come from a read error, since a much larger clone is one base off. The chain combines TRBV12-3 or TRBV12-4 with TRBJ2-1; the D gene is possibly TRBD2 (5 bases). This CDR3 is 18 amino acids long. CDR3 DNA: TGTTCCAGCAGTCGTACCGTAGGAGGAGCGAGCTCCTACAATGAGCAGTTCTTC. Its translation is CSSSRTVGGASSYNEQFF.